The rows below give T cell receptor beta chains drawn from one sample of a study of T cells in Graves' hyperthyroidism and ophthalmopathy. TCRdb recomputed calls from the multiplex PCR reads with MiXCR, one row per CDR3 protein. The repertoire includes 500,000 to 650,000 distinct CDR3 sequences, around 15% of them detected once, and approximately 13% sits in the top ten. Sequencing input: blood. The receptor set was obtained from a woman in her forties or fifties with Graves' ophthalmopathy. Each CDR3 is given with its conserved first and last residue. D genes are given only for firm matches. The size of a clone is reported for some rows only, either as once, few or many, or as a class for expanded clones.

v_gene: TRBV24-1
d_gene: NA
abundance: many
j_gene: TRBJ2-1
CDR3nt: TGTGCCACCAGTGATCCTCAGAGTCGGGGTTACAATGAGCAGTTCTTC
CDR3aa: CATSDPQSRGYNEQFF

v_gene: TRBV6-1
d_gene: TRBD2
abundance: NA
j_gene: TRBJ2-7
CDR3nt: TGTGCCAGCAGTCCCGGTGCTGGGAGGGCCTACTACGAGCAGTACTTC
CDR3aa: CASSPGAGRAYYEQYF

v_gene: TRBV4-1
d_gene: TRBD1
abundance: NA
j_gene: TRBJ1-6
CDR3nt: TGCGCCAGCAGCCAATCCGGGACAGGGGGCCGGTCACCCCTCCACTTT
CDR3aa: CASSQSGTGGRSPLHF

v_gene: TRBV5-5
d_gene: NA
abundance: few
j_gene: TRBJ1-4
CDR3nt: TGTGCCAGCAGCCGGGTGGGAGTCGAAAATGAAAAACTGTTTTTT
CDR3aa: CASSRVGVENEKLFF

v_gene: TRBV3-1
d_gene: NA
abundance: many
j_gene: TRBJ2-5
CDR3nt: TGTGCCAGCAGCCAAGATGATAGCGGCCATAAGTACTTC
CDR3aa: CASSQDDSGHKYF

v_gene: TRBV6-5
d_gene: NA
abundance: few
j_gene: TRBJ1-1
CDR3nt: TGTGCCAGCAGTTACTCGGGGAGCGCTGAAGCTTTCTTT
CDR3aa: CASSYSGSAEAFF

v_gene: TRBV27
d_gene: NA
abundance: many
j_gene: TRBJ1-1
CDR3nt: TGTGCCAGTACCAAGGGCGCGAACACTGAAGCTTTCTTT
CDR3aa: CASTKGANTEAFF

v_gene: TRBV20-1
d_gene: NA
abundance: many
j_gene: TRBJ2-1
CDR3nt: TGCAGTGCTGAAGAGACCCGAAGGAATGAGCAGTTCTTC
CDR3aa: CSAEETRRNEQFF

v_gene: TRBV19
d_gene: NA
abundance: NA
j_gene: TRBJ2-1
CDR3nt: TGTGCCAGTAGTATCGTCGGGATGGACGGGGCTGAGCAGTTCTTC
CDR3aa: CASSIVGMDGAEQFF

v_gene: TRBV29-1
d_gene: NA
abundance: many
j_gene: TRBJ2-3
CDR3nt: TGCAGCGTTCGCCCCCAGGATACGCAGTATTTT
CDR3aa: CSVRPQDTQYF

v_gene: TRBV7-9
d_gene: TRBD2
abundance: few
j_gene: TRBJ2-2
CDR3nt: TGTGCCAGCAGCTTAGATGGCGGGAGAAGGGACGGGGAGCTGTTTTTT
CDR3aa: CASSLDGGRRDGELFF

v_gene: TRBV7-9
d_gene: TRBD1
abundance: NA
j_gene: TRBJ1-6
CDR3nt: TGTGCCAGCAGCTCCAGCATAGGGACAGCCTATAATTCACCCCTCCACTTT
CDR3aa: CASSSSIGTAYNSPLHF